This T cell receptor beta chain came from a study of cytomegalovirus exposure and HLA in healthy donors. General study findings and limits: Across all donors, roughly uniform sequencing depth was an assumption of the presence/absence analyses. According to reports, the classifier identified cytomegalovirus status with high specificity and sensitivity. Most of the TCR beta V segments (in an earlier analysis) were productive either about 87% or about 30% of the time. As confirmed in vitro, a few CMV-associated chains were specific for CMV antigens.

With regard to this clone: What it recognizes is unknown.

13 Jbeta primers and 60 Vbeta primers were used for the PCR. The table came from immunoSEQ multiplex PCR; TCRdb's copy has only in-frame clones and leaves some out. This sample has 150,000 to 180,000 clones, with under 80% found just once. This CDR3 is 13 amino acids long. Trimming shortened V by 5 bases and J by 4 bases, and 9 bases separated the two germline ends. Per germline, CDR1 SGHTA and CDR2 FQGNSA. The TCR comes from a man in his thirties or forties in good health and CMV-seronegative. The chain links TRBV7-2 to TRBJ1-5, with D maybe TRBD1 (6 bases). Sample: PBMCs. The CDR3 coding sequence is TGTGCCAGCAGCACCGGACAGAATCAGCCCCAGCATTTT. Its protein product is CASSTGQNQPQHF.